Sequencing of this T cell receptor (beta chain) was carried out in a study of CD8 T cells in Susac syndrome. RNA in amounts of about 0.45 to 1 ug was reverse transcribed with random hexamers. TCRdb re-called the immunoSEQ multiplex PCR reads through MiXCR, storing one row per CDR3 protein. The data hold about 140,000 distinct CDR3 sequences, with approximately 95% observed a single time. The CDR3 has 16 residues. Per the germline V gene, CDR1 is MNHEY and CDR2 is SVGEGT. Trimming cost V 0 bases and J 6 bases, with 18 bases left between them. The sequence came from a human donor with Susac syndrome. The V call is TRBV6-2 or TRBV6-3, the J call TRBJ2-7; TRBD2 is a possible D gene (5 bases). The sample was CD4+ T cells from PBMCs. CDR3 nucleotide sequence: TGTGCCAGCAGTTACTCGCATGAGGGCTCCTCGGCCGAGCAGTACTTC. This codes for CASSYSHEGSSAEQYF.